Each of the 12 T cell receptor beta chains below was sequenced from the same sample in a study of regulatory T cells in long-lasting Graves disease. Assembly of TCR beta libraries relied on iRepertoire HTBI primers together with Arm-PCR of CDR3 regions. TCRdb used MiXCR to reprocess the multiplex PCR reads, holding one entry per CDR3 protein. In the table there are around 450,000 distinct CDR3 sequences, approximately 16% of which are singletons. Time point: newly diagnosed GD, antithyroid drugs for less than 3 months. Following extraction of RNA from PBMCs, that RNA was used to make the TCR library. This same sample was also part of a study on T cells in Graves' hyperthyroidism and ophthalmopathy.

The sample in question was peripheral blood mononuclear cells (PBMCs), obtained at new diagnosis, from a patient treated with antithyroid drugs. The receptors stem from a woman in her forties with Graves disease.

This clonotype appeared a few times. The chain carries TRBV28 and TRBJ1-1; 7 bases are a match to TRBD1. Germline V lookup: CDR1 MDHEN, CDR2 SYDVKM. The CDR3 length is 15 residues. With 5 bases clipped from V and 4 bases from J, the junction kept 10 bases outside the gene matches. Written as DNA, the CDR3 is TGTGCCAGCAGTCCCCGACAGGGCTGGGGCACTGAAGCTTTCTTT. Translated: CASSPRQGWGTEAFF.

This clonotype showed up just a few times. V usage is TRBV11-2 and J usage is TRBJ1-4, with unresolved D. The V gene lost 0 bases and the J gene lost 12 bases, with 14 bases spanning the gap. The CDR3 length is 14 residues. CDR1 and CDR2 (germline): SGHAT, FQNNGV. The CDR3 bases are TGTGCCAGCAGCTTAGAAACCCCCGGGAGGGAACTGTTTTTT. Amino acids: CASSLETPGRELFF. Drawing the rest from reference TRBV11-2 and TRBJ1-4, the complete variable domain is EAGVAQSPRYKIIEKRQSVAFWCNPISGHATLYWYQQILGQGPKLLIQFQNNGVVDDSQLPKDRFSAERLKGVDSTLKIQPAKLEDSAVYLCASSLETPGRELFFGSGTQLSVL.

This clonotype was seen ten or more times. V gene TRBV11-2 combines with J gene TRBJ1-5, with D possibly TRBD1 on 6 matching bases. This CDR3 contains 16 residues. Germline assignment: CDR1 SGHAT and CDR2 FQNNGV. V lost 5 bases to trimming and J lost 1 base, with 15 bases between them. CDR3 coding DNA: TGTGCCAGCAGCCCACGGACAGTGGGGAGCAATCAGCCCCAGCATTTT. Translated: CASSPRTVGSNQPQHF.

This clonotype has a count of ten or more. The rearrangement uses TRBV12-3 or TRBV12-4 and TRBJ1-1; D gene ambiguous. CDR3 length: 15 residues. V lost 6 bases and J 10 bases, leaving 24 bases between the germline ends. The chain's CDR3 is CASSPNLGPKHGAFF. The CDR3, as DNA: TGTGCCAGCAGCCCAAACCTTGGACCGAAGCACGGAGCTTTCTTT.

The chain combines TRBV6-5 with TRBJ2-1; TRBD1 matches 10 bases. This CDR3 region has 16 residues. The V gene end was trimmed by 4 bases and the J gene end by 5 bases; junction bases not matched to a gene: 8. The V gene's germline CDR1 is MNHEY and CDR2 SVGAGI. Written as DNA, the CDR3 is TGTGCCAGCAGTTCATACCGGGACAGGGGCCACAATGAGCAGTTCTTC. This gives the protein CASSSYRDRGHNEQFF.

This clonotype was detected a few times. At one end the junction does not follow the germline gene, possibly because of a read error. The gene calls are TRBV11-3 and TRBJ2-7; TRBD2 matches at 8 bases. This CDR3 spans 17 amino acids. CDR1 SGHNT and CDR2 YENEEA come from the germline V gene. Here the CDR3 reads CAGSTRGAGRGSYEQYF. DNA for the CDR3: TGTGCCGGCAGCACCCGGGGGGCCGGGAGGGGTTCCTACGAGCAGTACTTC.

The sample holds many counts of this clonotype. The CDR3 nucleotides are TGTGCCAGCAGTGAAGCGCTTGTGACAGACAGCTACGAGCAGTACTTC. Residues: CASSEALVTDSYEQYF. This chain uses TRBV2 with TRBJ2-7, with D maybe TRBD1 (5 bases). The CDR3 spans 16 residues. Trimming took 0 bases from V and 3 from J, leaving 15 bases between them. Germline V gives CDR1 SNHLY, CDR2 FYNNEI.

This clonotype was detected ten times or more. This sequence joins TRBV30 and TRBJ1-5, with 7 bases fitting TRBD1. Germline lookup yields CDR1 GTSNPN and CDR2 SVGIG (reference sequence). The trim removed 1 base at V and 7 bases at J, leaving 4 bases unmatched. The CDR3 spans 13 residues. CDR3 nucleotides: TGTGCCTGGAGTGGGCAGGGGGGCCAGCCCCAGCATTTT. Its protein product is CAWSGQGGQPQHF.

Ten or more counts support this clonotype. This chain joins TRBV11-3 and TRBJ1-1, with D possibly matching TRBD1 (6 bases). The V end was cut by 6 bases, the J end by 7 bases, with 9 bases between. The CDR3 sequence is 11 residues long. Germline V lookup: CDR1 SGHNT, CDR2 YENEEA. CDR3 in DNA: TGTGCCAGCAGTAACAGGGTTGAAGCTTTCTTT. This encodes CASSNRVEAFF.

The chain carries TRBV28 and TRBJ2-7; D is unresolved. This CDR3 has 12 amino acids. The V and J ends lost 4 bases and 13 bases respectively, with 17 bases between them. CDR1 and CDR2 from the germline V gene are MDHEN and SYDVKM. CDR3 sequence: CASSSTEFDKYF. In DNA form, the CDR3 reads TGTGCCAGCAGTTCGACTGAGTTCGATAAATACTTC.

This clonotype has ten or more counts. This chain joins TRBV20-1 and TRBJ2-3, with a possible D match to TRBD2 (5 bases). V shed 6 bases and J shed 3 bases, with 13 bases lying between them. This CDR3 spans 13 amino acids. CDR1 is DFQATT, CDR2 SNEGSKA, per germline (reference sequence). The CDR3 region has the DNA TGCAGTGCCGAGGGTCTTTGGACAGATACGCAGTATTTT. Residues: CSAEGLWTDTQYF.

Comment on this clonotype: It is likely a read error: a sequence one base away is far more abundant. Since no conserved phenylalanine or tryptophan closes the CDR3, a read error is the likely cause. DNA of the CDR3: TGTGCCAGCAGCTTAGATAGCCTAGCGGGATGGGGCGAGACCCAGTACCTC. It specifies CASSLDSLAGWGETQYL. This chain joins TRBV7-2 and TRBJ2-1, with TRBD2 matching over 9 bases. The end of the DNA is better explained by TRBJ2-5, so the J call may be wrong. In germline, CDR1 is SGHTA, CDR2 FQGNSA. The CDR3 extends over 17 amino acids.